A single sample is the source of the 11 T cell receptor beta chains below, sequenced in a study of identical twins. TCRdb processed the 5' RACE reads anew with MiXCR; each CDR3 protein has one entry. In the table there are about 700,000 distinct CDR3 sequences, under 9% of which are singletons. This sample also belongs to another study, concerning yellow fever vaccine responses in identical twins.

The sample taken for sequencing was PBMCs. The receptors come from a woman aged 18-29 years in good health.

The V and J genes are TRBV14 and TRBJ2-2; perhaps TRBD2 as D (6 bases). Germline CDR1 reads SGHDN; CDR2 reads FVKESK. The CDR3 length is 17 residues. The V end was cut by 4 bases, the J end by 5 bases, with 20 bases between. The CDR3 DNA reads as TGTGCCAGCAGCCCCAGCGGGCCCCCGGAGTGGACCGGGGAGCTGTTTTTT. Translated, it gives CASSPSGPPEWTGELFF.

The gene calls are TRBV5-1 and TRBJ2-6; D is unresolved. Germline-derived CDR1 and CDR2 are SGHRS and YFSETQ. The CDR3 totals 16 residues. V was cut by 4 bases and J by 4 bases, with 15 bases left in between. CDR3: CASSPATGSGANVLTF. The CDR3 nucleotides read TGCGCCAGCAGCCCGGCGACCGGGTCCGGGGCCAACGTCCTGACTTTC.

V gene TRBV5-1 combines with J gene TRBJ2-7, with 9 bases matching TRBD2. V gave up 1 base and J gave up 4 bases; unmatched junction bases: 9. This CDR3 spans 16 amino acids. Germline CDR1 and CDR2: SGHRS and YFSETQ. CDR3 DNA: TGCGCCAGCAGCTTGAATCTGGATAGCGGGAGTTACGAGCAGTACTTC. It encodes CASSLNLDSGSYEQYF.

The genes are TRBV27 and TRBJ2-1, with D hard to call. This CDR3 spans 15 amino acids. Germline-derived CDR1 and CDR2 are MNHEY and SMNVEV (reference sequence). V was clipped by 3 bases and J by 4 bases, with 13 bases between them. The CDR3 DNA sequence: TGTGCCAGCAGTTTCCTATCCCTAGAGTACAATGAGCAGTTCTTC. Protein product: CASSFLSLEYNEQFF.

This clonotype was seen many times. The chain recombines TRBV9 with TRBJ2-1; D is uncertain. V was clipped by 1 base and J by 6 bases, with 11 bases between them. This CDR3 is 14 amino acids long. CDR1 SGDLS and CDR2 YYNGEE come from the germline V gene. CDR3 sequence: CASSVSGLPNEQFF. The DNA for the CDR3 is TGTGCCAGCAGCGTATCCGGGCTCCCCAATGAGCAGTTCTTC.

This clonotype was observed a handful of times. V gene TRBV11-2 combines with J gene TRBJ1-4, with TRBD1 matching 7 bases. Germline CDR1 SGHAT, CDR2 FQNNGV. V lost 5 bases and J lost 4; bases outside the gene matches: 16. The CDR3 has 18 residues. Here the CDR3 DNA reads TGTGCCAGCAGCCTAGGGGTTAGGCCGGGACAGCATAATGAAAAACTGTTTTTT. Translating it yields CASSLGVRPGQHNEKLFF.

This clonotype was counted only a few times. The chain joins TRBV11-2 to TRBJ2-1; tentative D call: TRBD2 (7 bases). CDR3 size: 16 residues. The V gene lost 4 bases and the J gene lost 5 bases, with 18 bases spanning the gap. Germline CDR1 and CDR2: SGHAT and FQNNGV. In DNA form, the CDR3 reads TGTGCCAGCAGCTCAGAATGGGGGGGGGCAAACAATGAGCAGTTCTTC. It yields the protein CASSSEWGGANNEQFF.

The chain links TRBV5-1 to TRBJ2-3; 12 nucleotides agree with TRBD2. Germline V gene sequence: CDR1 SGHRS, CDR2 YFSETQ. This CDR3 has 17 residues. Trimming at V came to 0 bases and at J to 2 bases, leaving 4 bases not matched to a gene. The CDR3 sequence: CASSLAGLAGTTDTQYF. CDR3 DNA: TGCGCCAGCAGCTTGGCCGGACTAGCGGGAACCACAGATACGCAGTATTTT.

This clonotype was picked up a small number of times. The gene calls are TRBV12-3 or TRBV12-4 and TRBJ1-1; D is undetermined. The CDR3 runs 13 residues. The germline V and J ends were trimmed by 5 bases and 7 bases, with 14 bases remaining between them. The CDR3 sequence: CASSPYDRLEAFF. As DNA, the CDR3 is TGTGCCAGCAGTCCCTATGACCGACTTGAAGCTTTCTTT.

This clonotype was recorded a few times. The V gene is TRBV6-2 or TRBV6-3, the J gene TRBJ1-2; maybe TRBD1 (5 bases). V was clipped by 10 bases and J by 6 bases, with 21 bases between them. CDR1 and CDR2 (germline): MNHEY, SVGEGT. This CDR3 has 14 residues. The CDR3 DNA is TGTGCCACCCGACCCCGGGACCTACGGAATGGCTACACCTTC. This gives the protein CATRPRDLRNGYTF.

The J gene is TRBJ2-3, the V gene TRBV6-2 or TRBV6-3; TRBD2 matches at 9 bases. V dropped 2 bases and J dropped 0; count of bases not matched to a gene: 3. Per the germline V gene, CDR1 is MNHEY and CDR2 is SVGEGT. The CDR3 sequence is 16 residues long. CDR3 nucleotides: TGTGCCAGCAGTTACGGGGGACTAGCAAGCACAGATACGCAGTATTTT. Protein product: CASSYGGLASTDTQYF.